The T cell receptor beta chain described here comes from a study of blood T cell repertoires in COVID-19. About the study: Researchers got acute and convalescent COVID-19 samples from the United States, Italy and Spain. The cDNA or gDNA used as material had been derived from T cells, B-cell-depleted T cells, or PBMCs.

Germline-derived CDR1 and CDR2 are LNHDA and SQIVND (reference sequence). V trimming: 6 bases; J trimming: 4 bases; junction bases outside the gene matches: 6. This CDR3 comprises 14 residues. As handled by the study authors: Researchers report that nucleated cell counts were estimated from reference gene primer amplification. Some clones are missing from TCRdb's copy, which holds only in-frame ones; the method was immunoSEQ multiplex PCR. The V and J calls and clone size are taken from that table; D and trimming were inferred from the DNA. The data contain about 120,000 clones, about 88% of them singletons.

This TCR came from a man aged 35 to 55 with acute or convalescent COVID-19. The sample taken for sequencing was peripheral blood. The chain links TRBV19 to TRBJ1-3; TRBD1 matches at 7 bases. As DNA, the CDR3 is TGTGCCAGTAGCCACAGGGGACAAGGAAACACCATATATTTT. This translates into CASSHRGQGNTIYF.